Following are 15 T cell receptor beta chains from one sample sequenced in a study of Graves' ophthalmopathy and Graves' hyperthyroidism. RNA transcripts yielded amplified TCR beta CDR3 regions. The first round was an RT-PCR with HTBI primers, and the second round was a multiplex PCR. TCRdb called the multiplex PCR reads again in MiXCR, with one record for every CDR3 protein. The table lists some 380,000 distinct CDR3 sequences, approximately 15% of them singletons, with 7% in the top ten. What was sequenced was peripheral blood. The source of these receptors is a woman aged 18 to 35 with stable Graves' hyperthyroidism.

This clonotype was seen more than once but under ten times. DNA for the CDR3: TGTGCCACCAGCAGAGGACAGGCTATCTATGGCTACACCTTC. Amino acids: CATSRGQAIYGYTF. J is TRBJ1-2 and V is TRBV15; a weak D match, TRBD1 (6 bases). The CDR3 loop spans 14 amino acids. The V gene lost 1 base and the J gene lost 4 bases, with 10 bases spanning the gap. The V gene's germline CDR1 is LNHNV and CDR2 YYDKDF (reference sequence).

Worth noting for this clonotype: Since a much larger clone is just one base distant, this may be a read error. The chain has TRBV24-1 and TRBJ2-7; possibly TRBD1 for D (6 bases). The CDR3 is 14 amino acids. From germline, CDR1 is KGHDR and CDR2 SFDVKD. The CDR3 region has the DNA TGTGCCATCAGTGATCCGGCCTCAGGGGATCCGCAGTACTTC. Translation gives CAISDPASGDPQYF.

The chain is built from TRBV4-1 and TRBJ1-1, with 7 positions matching TRBD1. In germline, CDR1 is MGHRA, CDR2 YSYEKL. The CDR3 has 19 residues. Trimming cost V 0 bases and J 3 bases; bases outside gene matches: 16. CDR3 sequence reads: CASSQDMGQHLGGDTEAFF. The CDR3 nucleotides read TGCGCCAGCAGCCAAGATATGGGACAGCACCTCGGAGGGGACACTGAAGCTTTCTTT.

With regard to this clonotype: This may be a read error: a much more frequent sequence differs by one nucleotide. The chain uses TRBV12-3 or TRBV12-4 and TRBJ1-1, with TRBD1 matching over 7 bases. The CDR3 runs to 15 residues. The CDR3 region has the DNA TGTGCCAGCAGTTTAAAGGTCGGGGCTACAGGGGCTGCTTCCTTT. This codes for CASSLKVGATGAASF.

The chain combines TRBV7-8 with TRBJ2-2; 7 bases line up with TRBD2. V lost 4 bases and J lost 4; bases outside the gene matches: 6. CDR3 length: 15 residues. Germline values: CDR1 SGHVS, CDR2 FQNEAQ. CDR3 in DNA: TGTGCCAGCAGCTCCGGGGGGTCCCCCACCGGGGAGCTGTTTTTT. Translation gives CASSSGGSPTGELFF.

This clonotype has just a few counts. This sequence joins TRBV6-2 or TRBV6-3 and TRBJ1-1; no clear D gene. The CDR3 is 14 amino acids. The germline CDR1 and CDR2 sequences are MNHEY and SVGEGT. V lost 0 bases and J 5 bases, leaving 10 bases between the germline ends. The CDR3 DNA reads as TGTGCCAGCAGTTACTCTAAGGACCGGACTGAAGCTTTCTTT. Translated: CASSYSKDRTEAFF.

This clonotype was counted at least ten times. The chain joins TRBV19 to TRBJ1-1, with D maybe TRBD1 (6 bases). This CDR3 has 13 residues. Germline V lookup: CDR1 LNHDA, CDR2 SQIVND (reference sequence). V lost 8 bases and J lost 6, with 16 bases in between. Written as DNA, the CDR3 is TGTGCCAGTCGCTGGGGGGCCTTCGCTGAAGCTTTCTTT. Translating it yields CASRWGAFAEAFF. Full variable domain (outside the CDR3, taken from reference TRBV19 and TRBJ1-1): DGGITQSPKYLFRKEGQNVTLSCEQNLNHDAMYWYRQDPGQGLRLIYYSQIVNDFQKGDIAEGYSVSREKKESFPLTVTSAQKNPTAFYLCASRWGAFAEAFFGQGTRLTVV.

This clonotype has a count of ten or more. The rearrangement joins TRBV29-1 to TRBJ1-5, with 7 bases fitting TRBD1. Germline lookup yields CDR1 SQVTM and CDR2 ANQGSEA. With 6 bases clipped from V and 6 bases from J, the junction kept 5 bases outside the gene matches. The CDR3 is made up of 12 amino acids. CDR3 region: CSVGQEGQPQHF. In DNA, the CDR3 is TGCAGCGTAGGACAGGAAGGTCAGCCCCAGCATTTT.

There are many counts of this clonotype. This chain links TRBV15 with TRBJ2-2; D ambiguous. Germline V gives CDR1 LNHNV, CDR2 YYDKDF (reference sequence). V lost 2 bases to trimming and J lost 7 bases, with 17 bases between them. This CDR3 has 16 amino acids. The CDR3 DNA reads as TGTGCCACCAGCAGACCTCGGGTTGGCCTCGACGGGGAGCTGTTTTTT. It yields the protein CATSRPRVGLDGELFF.

This clonotype has a count of ten or more. The V gene is TRBV14, the J gene TRBJ1-1, with 10 bases that match TRBD1. V shed 8 bases and J 6 bases; nucleotides not matched to a gene: 18. This CDR3 contains 17 residues. Germline assignment: CDR1 SGHDN and CDR2 FVKESK. CDR3 coding DNA: TGTGCCAGCCGGCGGGGACAGGGGCTTTTCATGGGGGCTGAAGCTTTCTTT. Protein product: CASRRGQGLFMGAEAFF. Full variable domain (remainder filled in from reference TRBV14 and TRBJ1-1): EAGVTQFPSHSVIEKGQTVTLRCDPISGHDNLYWYRRVMGKEIKFLLHFVKESKQDESGMPNNRFLAERTGGTYSTLKVQPAELEDSGVYFCASRRGQGLFMGAEAFFGQGTRLTVV.

This clonotype was seen ten or more times. This chain connects TRBV19 to TRBJ1-1, with a weak D call TRBD1 (5 bases). Trimming stripped 1 base from V and 3 bases from J, with 12 bases between. CDR3 length: 15 residues. Germline CDR1 and CDR2: LNHDA and SQIVND (reference sequence). CDR3 nucleotide sequence: TGTGCCAGTAGTATAGTGGCAGGGCGAGACACTGAAGCTTTCTTT. Translation gives CASSIVAGRDTEAFF.

This chain connects TRBV6-5 to TRBJ1-2; TRBD1 is a possible D gene (5 bases). The V gene's germline CDR1 is MNHEY and CDR2 SVGAGI. The CDR3 contains 15 residues. The V gene lost 1 base and the J gene lost 8 bases, with 17 bases spanning the gap. For the CDR3, the DNA is TGTGCCAGCAGTTACTGGGAGGGCAGGGAGGGAGGCTACACCTTC. This encodes CASSYWEGREGGYTF.

There are many counts of this clonotype. The chain combines TRBV12-3 or TRBV12-4 with TRBJ1-5, with D maybe TRBD1 (6 bases). The CDR3 is made up of 13 amino acids. Trimming pared 2 bases from V and 5 bases from J, leaving 7 bases between. CDR3 region: CASSLRGDQPQHF. DNA of the CDR3: TGTGCCAGCAGTTTAAGGGGGGATCAGCCCCAGCATTTT.

This clonotype was counted at least ten times. The gene calls are TRBV6-1 and TRBJ2-5, with 8 bases that match TRBD2. The CDR3 consists of 15 residues. CDR1 and CDR2 from the germline V gene are MNHNS and SASEGT. V lost 2 bases to trimming and J lost 5 bases; unmatched junction nucleotides: 7. The CDR3 region has the DNA TGTGCCAGCAGTGAACGCGGGGGGCGAGGGGAGACCCAGTACTTC. As protein: CASSERGGRGETQYF.

This chain links TRBV19 with TRBJ1-3; the D gene is possibly TRBD1 (5 bases). CDR1 is LNHDA, CDR2 SQIVND, per germline (reference sequence). The V gene lost 6 bases and the J gene lost 0 bases, with 15 bases spanning the gap. The length of the CDR3 is 16 residues. This CDR3 is CASSLGRRNSGNTIYF. The CDR3 DNA reads as TGTGCCAGTAGCCTGGGACGAAGAAACTCTGGAAACACCATATATTTT.